This T cell receptor beta chain was captured by sequencing in a study of OX40 agonist ivuxolimab in advanced cancers. Repertoires were generated with immunoSEQ multiplex PCR, while TCRdb's copy carries only in-frame clones and drops some. The data show 58,000 or so clones, approximately 82% seen once. Peripheral blood came from all dose cohorts at three timepoints. The CDR3 is 14 residues long. Germline CDR1 is MNHEY and CDR2 is SMNVEV (reference sequence). V lost 5 bases, J lost 5 bases, and 6 bases stayed unmatched. The source was CD4+ or CD8+ T cells sorted from blood, collected in a trial of the OX40 agonist ivuxolimab. The chain links TRBV27 to TRBJ1-5; TRBD1 aligns across 7 bases. The receptor comes from an adult with an advanced solid tumor such as melanoma, head and neck, liver or kidney cancer. Here the CDR3 DNA reads TGTGCCAGCAGTAGGGGTCAGGGGGATCAGCCCCAGCATTTT. The encoded protein is CASSRGQGDQPQHF.